What follows is one TCR beta chain and its context. The data originate from a study of blood T cell repertoires in COVID-19. TCRdb's copy holds only in-frame clones and misses some; the assay was immunoSEQ multiplex PCR. The table lists some 180,000 clones, 60% to 85% of them singletons, with more than 6.5% in the top ten. V shed 4 bases and J shed 0 bases, with 9 bases lying between them. In germline, CDR1 is SEHNR, CDR2 FQNEAQ (reference sequence). The CDR3 runs to 14 residues. This sequence originates from a woman aged 50 to 65 with active or convalescent COVID-19. The sample taken for sequencing was peripheral blood. The V and J genes are TRBV7-9 and TRBJ2-5; D gene unclear. CDR3 residues: CASSSSGNQETQYF. CDR3 DNA: TGTGCCAGCAGCTCGAGTGGTAACCAAGAGACCCAGTACTTC.